A single sample is the source of the 10 T cell receptor beta chains below, sequenced in a study of T-cell memory formation after mild COVID-19. From the 5' RACE reads, TCRdb called clonotypes with MiXCR, one entry per CDR3 protein. This table has about 430,000 distinct CDR3 sequences, roughly 18% appearing once. The sample was PBMCs or a T cell subset sorted from them (not recorded which). The receptors come from a man between 18 and 35 years old who had mild COVID-19 (a few samples of this study predate the infection). Cell type and time point are not known.

This clonotype was counted a few times. The chain is built from TRBV12-3 or TRBV12-4 and TRBJ1-2, with D perhaps matching TRBD1 (6 bases). The CDR3 has 14 residues. V lost 3 bases and J 4 bases, leaving 12 bases between the germline ends. The CDR3 loop reads CASSFSQGGYGYTF. The CDR3 DNA is TGTGCCAGCAGTTTTAGCCAAGGGGGCTATGGCTACACCTTC.

This clonotype was found a few times. The chain combines TRBV27 with TRBJ1-6; tentatively, D is TRBD1 (6 bases). The CDR3 contains 14 residues. V dropped 3 bases and J dropped 16 bases, with 19 bases sitting between them. Germline CDR1 MNHEY, CDR2 SMNVEV (reference sequence). The CDR3 sequence is CASSFGQGIGGLHF. DNA of the CDR3: TGTGCCAGCAGTTTTGGGCAGGGGATCGGGGGACTCCACTTT.

V is TRBV4-3 and J is TRBJ2-5; the D is unclear. Trimming shortened V by 2 bases and J by 5 bases, and 12 bases separated the two germline ends. This CDR3 contains 14 residues. The germline V gene encodes CDR1 LGHNA and CDR2 YSLEER. This CDR3 is CASSQNVGGETQYF. CDR3 in DNA: TGCGCCAGCAGCCAAAATGTCGGTGGGGAGACCCAGTACTTC.

This clonotype appeared a few times. This chain connects TRBV11-2 to TRBJ2-2; D ambiguous. CDR1 and CDR2 from the germline V gene are SGHAT and FQNNGV. The CDR3 is 15 amino acids. V was cut by 5 bases and J by 6 bases, with 16 bases left in between. CDR3 region: CASSPFLFAPGELFF. The CDR3 bases are TGTGCCAGCAGCCCCTTTTTATTCGCTCCCGGGGAGCTGTTTTTT.

This clonotype was seen only a few times. The chain combines TRBV28 with TRBJ2-3; D call uncertain. The CDR3 spans 12 residues. The germline V and J ends were trimmed by 10 bases and 1 base, with 9 bases remaining between them. Per germline, CDR1 MDHEN and CDR2 SYDVKM. CDR3 amino acids: CATLRGTDTQYF. The CDR3 DNA follows: TGTGCCACCCTTAGGGGCACAGATACGCAGTATTTT.

This sequence joins TRBV18 and TRBJ1-2; a possible D gene is TRBD1 (5 bases). Germline lookup yields CDR1 KGHSH and CDR2 LQKENI. The CDR3 length is 14 residues. V lost 3 bases to trimming and J lost 8 bases, with 16 bases between them. This CDR3 is CASSPSQGMSGYTF. CDR3 DNA sequence: TGTGCCAGCTCACCTTCCCAGGGTATGAGCGGCTACACCTTC.

V is TRBV12-3 or TRBV12-4 and J is TRBJ1-1; no definite D call. V was trimmed by 0 bases and J by 7 bases, leaving 18 bases between them. CDR3 size: 16 residues. The CDR3 spells CASSLATMGYLSEAFF. The CDR3 DNA reads as TGTGCCAGCAGTTTAGCAACGATGGGGTATCTCAGTGAAGCTTTCTTT.

This clonotype was seen a few times. This rearrangement joins TRBV7-2 to TRBJ1-3; possibly TRBD1 for D (6 bases). The V and J ends lost 6 bases and 3 bases respectively, with 30 bases between them. CDR1 SGHTA and CDR2 FQGNSA come from the germline V gene. CDR3 length: 20 amino acids. The CDR3 bases are TGTGCCAGCAGTCTAAACGAGAGGGGGGGCTACAGACGTTTTGGAAACACCATATATTTT. Encoded protein: CASSLNERGGYRRFGNTIYF.

The rearrangement links TRBV2 to TRBJ2-7; tentatively, D is TRBD2 (6 bases). Per the germline V gene, CDR1 is SNHLY and CDR2 is FYNNEI. With 7 bases removed from V and 0 bases from J, the gap between germline ends came to 13 bases. This CDR3 region has 14 residues. CDR3 sequence reads: CASKGSGNSYEQYF. CDR3 nucleotide sequence: TGTGCCAGCAAGGGTAGCGGTAACTCCTACGAGCAGTACTTC.

There are a few counts of this clonotype. The V and J genes are TRBV10-3 and TRBJ1-1, with a tentative D call TRBD1 (6 bases). CDR1 and CDR2 (germline): ENHRY, SYGVKD. The CDR3 is made up of 16 amino acids. Trimming cost V 4 bases and J 2 bases, with 17 bases left between them. DNA for the CDR3: TGTGCCATCAGTGGGGGGGCAGGGCGAGGAAACACTGAAGCTTTCTTT. This gives the protein CAISGGAGRGNTEAFF.